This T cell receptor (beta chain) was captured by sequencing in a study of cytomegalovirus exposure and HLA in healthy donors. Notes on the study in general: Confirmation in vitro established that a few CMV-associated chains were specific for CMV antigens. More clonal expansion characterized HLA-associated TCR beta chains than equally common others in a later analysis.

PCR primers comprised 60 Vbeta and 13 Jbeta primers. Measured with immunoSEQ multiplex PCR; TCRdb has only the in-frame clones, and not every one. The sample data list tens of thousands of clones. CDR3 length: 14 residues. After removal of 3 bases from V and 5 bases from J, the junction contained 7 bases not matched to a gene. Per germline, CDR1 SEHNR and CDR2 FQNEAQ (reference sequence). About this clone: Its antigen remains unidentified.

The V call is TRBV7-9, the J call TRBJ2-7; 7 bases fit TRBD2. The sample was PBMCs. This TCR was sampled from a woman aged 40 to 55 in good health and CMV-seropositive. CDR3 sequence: CASSFLGGVNEQYF. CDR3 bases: TGTGCCAGCAGCTTTCTGGGGGGGGTTAACGAGCAGTACTTC.